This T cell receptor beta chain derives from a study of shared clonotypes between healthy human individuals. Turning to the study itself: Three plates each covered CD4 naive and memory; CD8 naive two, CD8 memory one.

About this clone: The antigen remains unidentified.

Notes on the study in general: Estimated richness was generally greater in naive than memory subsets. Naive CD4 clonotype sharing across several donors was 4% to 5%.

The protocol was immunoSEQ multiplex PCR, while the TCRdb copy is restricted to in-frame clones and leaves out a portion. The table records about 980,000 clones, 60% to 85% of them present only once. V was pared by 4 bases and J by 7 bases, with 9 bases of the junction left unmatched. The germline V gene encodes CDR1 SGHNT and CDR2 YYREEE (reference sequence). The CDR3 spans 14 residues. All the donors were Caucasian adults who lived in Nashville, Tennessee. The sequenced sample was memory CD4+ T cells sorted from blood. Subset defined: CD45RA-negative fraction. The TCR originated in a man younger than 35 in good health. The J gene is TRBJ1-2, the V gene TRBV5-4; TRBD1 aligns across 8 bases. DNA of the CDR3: TGTGCCAGCAGCCAATCCTCGACAGGGGTTGGCTACACCTTC. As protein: CASSQSSTGVGYTF.